A single T cell receptor (beta chain) is shown here with its context. The sample is drawn from a study of blood T cell repertoires in COVID-19. About the research overall: T cells, B-cell-depleted T cells, or PBMCs provided the cDNA or gDNA that served as material.

The CDR3 contains 13 residues. V trimming: 4 bases; J trimming: 3 bases; junction bases outside the gene matches: 2. Germline V gene data show CDR1 as SGHRS and CDR2 as YFSETQ. TCRdb's table, derived via immunoSEQ multiplex PCR, lists solely in-frame clones and lacks some. The table records about 140,000 clones, approximately 84% of them present only once. The sequenced sample consisted of peripheral blood. The rearrangement uses TRBV5-1 and TRBJ2-5; 8 positions match TRBD2. This TCR was sampled from a woman aged 55-69 years with acute or convalescent COVID-19. CDR3 in amino acids: CASSPGGEETQYF. In DNA form, the CDR3 reads TGCGCCAGCAGCCCCGGGGGGGAAGAGACCCAGTACTTC.